This T cell receptor (beta chain) appears in the sequencing data of a study of T cells in Graves' hyperthyroidism and ophthalmopathy. Study findings and constraints: Peripheral blood also featured most of the thyroid clonotypes expanded above 0.001.

The CDR3 has 13 residues. V lost 5 bases and J lost 8; bases outside the gene matches: 5. The germline V gene encodes CDR1 MNHNS and CDR2 SASEGT. The source material, RNA transcripts, was used to amplify TCR beta CDR3 regions. A first-round RT-PCR of the TCR CDR3 used the HTBI primer set. TCRdb reanalysed the multiplex PCR reads using MiXCR and keeps one entry per CDR3 protein. Of 400,000 to 550,000 distinct CDR3 sequences listed, 13% to 15% are singletons. Reasons for excluding patients were uncontrolled infection, other autoimmune disease, pregnancy or lactation. Diagnoses rested on clinical symptoms, serum thyroxine and TRAb, thyroid ultrasound and orbital computed tomography. The PBMCs studied were ones that came from 8 to 10 ml fresh peripheral blood. This clonotype was detected a few times. Its antigen is still unknown.

The V call is TRBV6-1, the J call TRBJ1-4; TRBD1 matches at 7 bases. This receptor was identified in a woman between 18 and 29 years old with Graves' hyperthyroidism. Sequenced input: blood. CDR3 sequence: CASSPDRVEKLFF. CDR3 sequence (DNA): TGTGCCAGCAGTCCCGACAGGGTGGAAAAACTGTTTTTT.